This T cell receptor beta chain appears in the sequencing data of a study of shared clonotypes between healthy human individuals. CDR1 SGHTA and CDR2 FQGNSA come from the germline V gene. The CDR3 length is 16 residues. Germline trimming cut 5 bases from V and 2 bases from J; bases unmatched to any gene: 6. Clones were sequenced by immunoSEQ multiplex PCR, and TCRdb holds only the in-frame ones, with some missing. The sample consists of 1,400,000 or so clones, 97% to 99% of them appearing once. As for this clone: Its antigen is still unknown.

Study results and caveats: Sample collection involved blood only; tissue repertoires are likely different.

This receptor was obtained from a man aged 25-40 years in good health. J is TRBJ2-3 and V is TRBV7-2; 11 bases match TRBD2. Sequenced sample: naive CD4+ T cells sorted from blood. The subset denotes: CD45RA+ positively selected. This chain's CDR3 is CASSPGTSGFTDTQYF. CDR3 DNA: TGTGCCAGCAGCCCAGGGACTAGCGGATTCACAGATACGCAGTATTTT.